The 26 T cell receptor beta chains reported below all come from one sample, sequenced in a study of breast tumors, draining lymph nodes, adjacent tissues. The lymph nodes were axillary draining lymph nodes from breast cancer patients. TCRdb recomputed calls from the multiplex PCR reads with MiXCR, one row per CDR3 protein. The data show fewer than 200,000 distinct CDR3 sequences, 33% seen once. The sequencing sample was made of axillary lymph node tissue. These receptor sequences come from a female donor with breast cancer. Some clones in this sample may be carry-over from other donors' samples.

This clonotype was recorded many times. The rearrangement joins TRBV2 to TRBJ1-5; D not certain. Germline lookup yields CDR1 SNHLY and CDR2 FYNNEI. The CDR3 spans 15 residues. The germline V and J ends were trimmed by 6 bases and 0 bases, with 12 bases remaining between them. The CDR3 bases are TGTGCCAGCAGCCGCGGACGGGATAGCAATCAGCCCCAGCATTTT. Its translation is CASSRGRDSNQPQHF.

This clonotype was counted many times. The chain's CDR3 is CASRRQGGWTDTQYF. Here the CDR3 DNA reads TGTGCCAGCAGGAGACAGGGGGGTTGGACAGATACGCAGTATTTT. The V gene is TRBV6-2 or TRBV6-3, the J gene TRBJ2-3, with 9 bases matching TRBD1. Germline assignment: CDR1 MNHEY and CDR2 SVGEGT. Losses at the gene ends were 6 bases for V and 3 bases for J; bases not matched to a gene: 7. The CDR3 consists of 15 residues.

In this sample, this clonotype turned up a few times. CDR3 nucleotides: TGTGCCAGCAGCTTGTTTGCTAGCGGGACCCTAGCCAAAAACATTCAGTACTTC. Protein product: CASSLFASGTLAKNIQYF. V usage is TRBV5-4 and J usage is TRBJ2-4; 9 bases align to TRBD2. V was pared by 1 base and J by 0 bases, with 8 bases of the junction left unmatched. Germline CDR1 and CDR2: SGHNT and YYREEE (reference sequence). This CDR3 has 18 amino acids.

In its sample, this clonotype was seen many times. Given a much more abundant clone one base away, this may be a read error. In DNA, the CDR3 is TGCAGCGTTGCCGGGGACTATGGCTACACCTTC. Translation gives CSVAGDYGYTF. The J gene is TRBJ1-2, the V gene TRBV29-1, with D unresolved. Trimming cost V 4 bases and J 3 bases, with 6 bases left between them. CDR3 length: 11 residues. Germline values: CDR1 SQVTM, CDR2 ANQGSEA.

Many counts were recorded for this clonotype. The chain employs TRBV3-1 and TRBJ1-5, with D perhaps TRBD1 (5 bases). Germline CDR1 LGHDT, CDR2 YNNKEL (reference sequence). The germline V and J ends were trimmed by 4 bases and 0 bases, with 7 bases remaining between them. The CDR3 is 14 amino acids. CDR3 protein: CASSRQYSNQPQHF. CDR3 DNA sequence: TGTGCCAGCAGCCGACAGTATAGCAATCAGCCCCAGCATTTT.

This clonotype has ten or more counts. V and J are TRBV7-8 and TRBJ2-3, with 10 nucleotides matching TRBD1. V lost 3 bases, J lost 3 bases, and 3 bases stayed unmatched. From germline, CDR1 is SGHVS and CDR2 FQNEAQ. CDR3 length: 15 amino acids. Here the CDR3 reads CASSFWTGGTDTQYF. CDR3 in DNA: TGTGCCAGCAGCTTTTGGACAGGGGGAACAGATACGCAGTATTTT. The full variable domain, completed using reference TRBV7-8 and TRBJ2-3, is GAGVSQSPRYKVAKRGQDVALRCDPISGHVSLFWYQQALGQGPEFLTYFQNEAQLDKSGLPSDRFFAERPEGSVSTLKIQRTQQEDSAVYLCASSFWTGGTDTQYFGPGTRLTVL.

J is TRBJ2-7 and V is TRBV20-1; D is unclear. With 6 bases removed from V and 3 bases from J, the gap between germline ends came to 18 bases. The germline gives CDR1 DFQATT, CDR2 SNEGSKA (reference sequence). This CDR3 contains 14 residues. For the CDR3, the DNA is TGCAGTGCAACCCCAGCGCTGGTGGGCTACGAGCAGTACTTC. This encodes CSATPALVGYEQYF.

The sample holds one count of this clonotype. The chain couples TRBV7-9 to TRBJ2-7; D is possibly TRBD2 (5 bases). The CDR3 totals 14 residues. Germline V gives CDR1 SEHNR, CDR2 FQNEAQ (reference sequence). Trimming removed 5 bases at V and 3 bases at J, with 14 bases between. CDR3 in DNA: TGTGCCAGCAGCACTCCGGGGAATGGCTACGAGCAGTACTTC. Its translation is CASSTPGNGYEQYF. Drawing the rest from reference TRBV7-9 and TRBJ2-7, the complete variable domain is DTGVSQNPRHKITKRGQNVTFRCDPISEHNRLYWYRQTLGQGPEFLTYFQNEAQLEKSRLLSDRFSAERPKGSFSTLEIQRTEQGDSAMYLCASSTPGNGYEQYFGPGTRLTVT.

As for this clonotype: The CDR3 end shows no conserved phenylalanine or tryptophan, and so a read error is likely. The chain carries TRBV24-1 and TRBJ2-5; the match to TRBD2 covers 9 bases. CDR1 and CDR2 (germline): KGHDR, SFDVKD. Trimming cost V 4 bases and J 9 bases; bases outside gene matches: 8. This CDR3 region has 14 residues. The CDR3: CATSDSGLAKAQYI. The CDR3 DNA sequence: TGTGCCACCAGTGACTCGGGACTAGCAAAGGCCCAGTACATC.

The chain joins TRBV7-9 to TRBJ1-6; 10 bases agree with TRBD1. This CDR3 contains 16 residues. The germline V gene has CDR1 SEHNR and CDR2 FQNEAQ (reference sequence). After removal of 6 bases from V and 7 bases from J, the junction contained 9 bases not matched to a gene. In DNA form, the CDR3 reads TGTGCCAGCAGACCACCGGGACAGGGGAGAAATTCACCCCTCCACTTT. It specifies CASRPPGQGRNSPLHF.

J is TRBJ2-7 and V is TRBV12-3 or TRBV12-4; 9 bases match TRBD1. This CDR3 is 14 amino acids long. V gave up 6 bases and J gave up 2 bases; unmatched junction bases: 5. The CDR3, as DNA: TGTGCCAGCAGGTCGACAGGGGGGCCCTACGAGCAGTACTTC. Translated, it gives CASRSTGGPYEQYF.

Ten or more counts support this clonotype. This rearrangement joins TRBV19 to TRBJ2-3, with 8 bases fitting TRBD2. The CDR3 length is 15 residues. The germline V gene has CDR1 LNHDA and CDR2 SQIVND (reference sequence). After removal of 6 bases from V and 2 bases from J, the junction contained 7 bases not matched to a gene. The CDR3 DNA sequence: TGTGCCAGTAGCTCAACTAGCGGATACACAGATACGCAGTATTTT. Its protein product is CASSSTSGYTDTQYF.

V is TRBV7-6 and J is TRBJ1-1; tentative D call: TRBD1 (5 bases). The CDR3 consists of 14 residues. Germline assignment: CDR1 SGHVS and CDR2 FNYEAQ. Trimming removed 4 bases from V and 4 bases from J, with 13 bases in between. CDR3 nucleotides: TGTGCCAGCAGCTCAAATGGGCAGGGCACTGAAGCTTTCTTT. It encodes CASSSNGQGTEAFF.

The table lists this clonotype with many counts. This chain uses TRBV2 with TRBJ2-5; a possible D gene is TRBD2 (6 bases). The CDR3 contains 13 residues. Trimming stripped 10 bases from V and 2 bases from J, with 14 bases between. Looked up from germline, CDR1 is SNHLY and CDR2 is FYNNEI. CDR3 region: CATLRLAQETQYF. In nucleotides, the CDR3 is TGTGCCACCCTTCGGCTAGCGCAAGAGACCCAGTACTTC.

As concerns this clonotype: Mismatch with germline at one junction end may stem from a read error. V gene TRBV4-2 combines with J gene TRBJ1-1; D is undetermined. Germline assignment: CDR1 LGHNA and CDR2 YNFKEQ. The CDR3 consists of 14 residues. The CDR3 protein is CVSSQVRENTEAFF. Written as DNA, the CDR3 is TGTGTCAGCAGCCAAGTGAGGGAGAACACTGAAGCTTTCTTT.

Notes on this clonotype: Because the CDR3 is missing its conserved closing phenylalanine or tryptophan, this is likely a read error. The DNA is left out, because the CDR3 cannot be placed on it with certainty; the CDR3 is given as TCRdb lists it. The CDR3: CASSELAGGLETQHY. This chain connects TRBV2 to TRBJ2-5; the D segment call TRBD2 is taken from the table without a DNA check. Including both end residues, the CDR3 is 15 amino acids long. Germline values: CDR1 SNHLY, CDR2 FYNNEI.

The chain links TRBV28 to TRBJ2-1; 9 nucleotides align to TRBD2. Germline V gene data show CDR1 as MDHEN and CDR2 as SYDVKM. The CDR3 sequence is 18 residues long. J gave up 10 bases and V 2 bases, and 18 bases lay outside the gene matches. CDR3 residues: CASSLGTQGLAQSWEQFF. CDR3 nucleotides: TGTGCCAGCAGTTTAGGGACTCAGGGACTAGCTCAATCTTGGGAGCAGTTCTTC.

V and J are TRBV6-2 or TRBV6-3 and TRBJ2-7, with no clear D. The ends were cut back, 1 base at V and 5 bases at J, with 9 bases in the middle. The CDR3 consists of 13 residues. In germline, CDR1 is MNHEY, CDR2 SVGEGT. This CDR3 reads CASSYLFRNEQYF. CDR3 in DNA: TGTGCCAGCAGTTACTTGTTTAGGAACGAGCAGTACTTC.

The V gene is TRBV9, the J gene TRBJ1-2, with D unclear. Per germline, CDR1 SGDLS and CDR2 YYNGEE. V gave up 0 bases and J gave up 4 bases, with 19 bases separating them. The CDR3 is made up of 17 amino acids. The CDR3 DNA is TGTGCCAGCAGCGTAGACGTCCCGGATACGACCCTCTATGGCTACACCTTC. Residues: CASSVDVPDTTLYGYTF.

This clonotype was observed a handful of times. It may be a read error: a sequence one base away is much more abundant. The rearrangement joins TRBV7-3 to TRBJ1-6; TRBD1 is a possible D gene (5 bases). This CDR3 comprises 15 residues. Germline CDR1 SGHTA, CDR2 FQGTGA. Trimming took off 4 bases at V and 7 bases at J, with 14 bases between the two ends. CDR3 amino acids: CASSSPKGTNSPLHF. CDR3 DNA sequence: TGTGCCAGCAGCTCCCCGAAGGGGACGAATTCACCCCTCCACTTT. The variable domain in full, with the rest retrieved from reference TRBV7-3 and TRBJ1-6, is GAGVSQTPSNKVTEKGKYVELRCDPISGHTALYWYRQSLGQGPEFLIYFQGTGAADDSGLPNDRFFAVRPEGSVSTLKIQRTERGDSAVYLCASSSPKGTNSPLHFGNGTRLTVT.

This clonotype was observed at least ten times. This chain links TRBV20-1 with TRBJ1-2; D not resolved. The V end was cut by 3 bases, the J end by 0 bases, with 17 bases between. Germline V gene lookup returns CDR1 DFQATT and CDR2 SNEGSKA (reference sequence). The CDR3 consists of 16 residues. DNA of the CDR3: TGCAGTGCTAGGTGGCGATTCGACGGCGCTAACTATGGCTACACCTTC. Translation: CSARWRFDGANYGYTF.

This clonotype came up a few times. The chain has TRBV6-2 or TRBV6-3 and TRBJ2-1; 8 bases map to TRBD1. V lost 6 bases, J lost 7 bases, and 11 bases stayed unmatched. Germline V lookup: CDR1 MNHEY, CDR2 SVGEGT. The CDR3 loop spans 15 amino acids. The CDR3, as DNA: TGTGCCAGCAGGGATCGACAGGGGAGCTGGAATGAGCAGTTCTTC. It encodes CASRDRQGSWNEQFF.

The rearrangement joins TRBV20-1 to TRBJ2-2, with 7 nucleotides matching TRBD1. Germline assignment: CDR1 DFQATT and CDR2 SNEGSKA (reference sequence). With V trimmed by 3 bases and J by 10 bases, 8 bases remained unmatched. This CDR3 region has 13 residues. CDR3 in amino acids: CSASGEGAEELFF. As DNA, the CDR3 is TGCAGTGCTAGCGGTGAGGGGGCGGAGGAGCTGTTTTTT.

There are many counts of this clonotype. Here the CDR3 reads CASSSGQPTNTGELFF. In DNA, the CDR3 is TGCGCCAGCAGCTCGGGACAGCCAACGAACACCGGGGAGCTGTTTTTT. The chain is built from TRBV5-1 and TRBJ2-2, with 7 nucleotides matching TRBD1. The CDR3 totals 16 residues. The germline V gene encodes CDR1 SGHRS and CDR2 YFSETQ. V shed 3 bases and J 0 bases; nucleotides not matched to a gene: 5.

This clonotype was detected many times. This chain joins TRBV19 and TRBJ2-3; the D gene could be TRBD1 or TRBD2 (6 bases each). Germline values: CDR1 LNHDA, CDR2 SQIVND (reference sequence). V lost 5 bases to trimming and J lost 4 bases, with 19 bases between them. The CDR3 is 16 amino acids. The DNA for the CDR3 is TGTGCCAGTAGTCCTCAGGGGAGGAGAGTCGCAGATACGCAGTATTTT. This sequence encodes CASSPQGRRVADTQYF.

Regarding this clonotype: Being one base from a much bigger clone, this may be a read error. The chain has TRBV28 and TRBJ2-5; the D gene is possibly TRBD2 (6 bases). The germline V gene encodes CDR1 MDHEN and CDR2 SYDVKM. This CDR3 contains 13 residues. The CDR3 region has the DNA TGTGCCGGCAGTTTGGGGGGTGAAGAGACCCAGTACTTC. Translation gives CAGSLGGEETQYF.